This T cell receptor beta chain is drawn from a study of cytomegalovirus exposure and HLA in healthy donors. Study overall: The 120 validation repertoires and the approximately 700 first-cohort repertoires shared a platform, a later analysis reported.

Trimming pared 3 bases from V and 11 bases from J, leaving 15 bases between. From germline, CDR1 is SGHTA and CDR2 FQGNSA. This CDR3 spans 13 amino acids. Repertoires were generated with immunoSEQ multiplex PCR, while TCRdb's copy carries only in-frame clones and drops some. The sample has more than 200,000 clones, about 90% seen once. This clone was seen only once. The receptor was derived from a woman aged 30 to 39 in good health and CMV-seronegative. This chain connects TRBV7-2 to TRBJ2-3; D may be TRBD2 (6 bases). Sequenced input: PBMCs. CDR3 DNA sequence: TGTGCCAGCAGCTTTAAGGAGGGCCTATTGCAGTATTTT. This codes for CASSFKEGLLQYF.